This T cell receptor beta chain was observed in a study of STAT5B mutations in CD4+ large granular lymphocyte leukemia (dated by TCRdb to between 2022 and 2023). Background on the whole study: Among healthy controls, the CDR3 'QG' motif was associated with a particular HLA allele. The study compared the TCRbeta repertoires of patients with CD4+ T-cell large granular lymphocyte leukemia against the TCRbeta repertoires of healthy blood donors. Flow cytometry on FACSCanto II or FACSVerse showed that the purified fractions were more than 95% pure among lymphocytes.

The immunoSEQ assay at survey resolution was applied to genomic DNA for sequencing of TCRbeta rearrangements. As for the original processing: In the TCR sequencing data, the lowest productive clonotype frequency that could be detected was 2.59 x 10-5. Only productive TCRbeta rearrangements, defined as complete and in-frame sequences, were included in the analyses. The clonality of each sample was calculated as Simpson clonality in the immunoSEQ Analyzer version 3.0. Clones were binned by frequency as very rare, small, medium, large (1-20%) or hyperexpanded (>20%). Generation probabilities were estimated with OLGA 1.2.3, V-gene circos plots were made with VDJtools, specificities were searched in VDJdb, and CDR3 motifs were identified with GLIPH. TCRdb took over this immuneACCESS table, retaining in-frame rearrangements with V and J assigned. Such tables are incomplete; in checked studies, under half of the missing clones stem from an unresolved V gene, and the remainder is unexplained. The V and J calls and clone size come from that table; D and trimming were worked out from the DNA. For this sample the table gives 32,000 or so clones, of which roughly 85% were detected only once. The ten top clones hold 3.4% of the sample.

The germline ends are 10 bases apart after V is trimmed by 5 bases and J by 2 bases. The CDR3 numbers 14 residues from cysteine through phenylalanine. Only the CDR3 region is kept as DNA, spanning 42 bases read in frame from base 1. The germline V gene (reference sequence) provides CDR1 SEHNR and CDR2 FQNEAQ. Points the paper makes about the study in general: TRBV06-family usage was enriched among the top patient clones (8/27) compared with healthy controls (2/35). The data were not HLA-matched, and the higher clonality in CD4+ T-LGLL than in CD8+ T-LGLL could be due to the relatively small sample size. CD4-sorted patient repertoires appeared more clonal than healthy CD4+ repertoires, and this difference persisted after removing the putative leukemic clones. The main leukemic clonotypes were found to be private to each patient, although around 24% of the main leukemic clonotypes were detected at low frequency in the non-leukemic repertoires of other patients.

As regards this clone: The antigen this receptor binds is unknown. Per-nucleotide qualities are absent, and no much larger clonotype sits a single base away.

Healthy controls were some 35 blood donors whose buffy coats came from the Finnish Red Cross blood service. All TCR-sequenced material derived from peripheral blood: patient blood samples and healthy donor buffy coats. Ficoll-Hypaque gradient centrifugation was used to isolate peripheral blood mononuclear cells. CD4+ cells were purified magnetically from the buffy coats of healthy controls. Genomic DNA was extracted with the Gentra Puregene Cell and Tissue kit and quantified on a Qubit 2.0 fluorometer. This sequence was found in a human donor in good health. The receptor chain draws on TRBV7-9 and TRBJ2-1, with a tentative D call of TRBD1 or TRBD2, each matching 5 bases. The sequenced sample consisted of CD4+ T cells from blood buffy coats. Read as DNA, the sequence is TGTGCCAGCAGCACGGGACCAGCCTACAATGAGCAGTTCTTC. Translated, it gives CASSTGPAYNEQFF.